This T cell receptor (beta chain) was found in a study of identical twins. A note on this clonotype: Antigen unknown.

Germline CDR1 KGHSH, CDR2 LQKENI. The V end lost 3 bases, the J end lost 1 base, and 9 bases lay between the germline ends. CDR3 length: 14 amino acids. Regarding the study as a whole: Beta out-of-frame sequences showed weaker excess twin sharing. Clonotypes of the beta chain that were abundant in cord blood carried fewer insertions (memory repertoires showed none).

Carrying unique molecular identifiers, the cDNA also gained a universal primer site through template switching. TCRdb reprocessed the 5' RACE reads with MiXCR, giving one entry per CDR3 protein. The table records fewer than 500,000 distinct CDR3 sequences, roughly 13% of them present only once. The same data also went into a second study, on yellow fever vaccine responses in identical twins.

Sequenced input: CD4+ T cells sorted from blood. The rearrangement uses TRBV18 and TRBJ1-1; D remains ambiguous. This clonotype originated in a woman aged 18 to 35 in good health. The DNA for the CDR3 is TGTGCCAGCTCACCGCGACAAGAGAACACTGAAGCTTTCTTT. The encoded protein is CASSPRQENTEAFF.